The 22 T cell receptor beta chains in this list originate from one sample, sequenced in a study of regulatory T cells in long-lasting Graves disease. Sample time point: newly diagnosed GD, antithyroid drugs for less than 3 months. PBMC-derived RNA was used for the TCR library. Arm-PCR of CDR3 regions with iRepertoire HTBI primers generated TCR beta libraries. TCRdb independently ran MiXCR on the multiplex PCR reads; one entry per CDR3 protein. The sample lists some 560,000 distinct CDR3 sequences, more than 15% occurring once. These same records also appear under a second study, on T cells in Graves' hyperthyroidism and ophthalmopathy.

Specimen: peripheral blood mononuclear cells (PBMCs), collected at new diagnosis, from a patient treated with antithyroid drugs. These receptors were taken from a woman aged 35-60 years with Graves disease.

At least ten counts were recorded for this clonotype. V is TRBV7-9 and J is TRBJ2-3; D is tentatively TRBD1 or TRBD2 (6 bases each). This CDR3 comprises 15 residues. Looked up from germline, CDR1 is SEHNR and CDR2 is FQNEAQ (reference sequence). Trimming stripped 6 bases from V and 2 bases from J, with 15 bases between. CDR3 coding DNA: TGTGCCAGCAGACTAAGGGGGGTTCTCACAGATACGCAGTATTTT. Amino acids: CASRLRGVLTDTQYF.

This clonotype appeared a few times. V and J are TRBV29-1 and TRBJ2-6, with D uncertain. The CDR3 is 13 residues long. Trimming left V 1 base short and J 7 bases short, with 8 bases between. CDR1 is SQVTM, CDR2 ANQGSEA, per germline. The CDR3 DNA is TGCAGCGTTGAAGGACGGCACGCCAACGTCCTGACTTTC. Translated, it gives CSVEGRHANVLTF. The complete variable domain, with remaining parts taken from reference TRBV29-1 and TRBJ2-6, reads SAVISQKPSRDICQRGTSLTIQCQVDSQVTMMFWYRQQPGQSLTLIATANQGSEATYESGFVIDKFPISRPNLTFSTLTVSNMSPEDSSIYLCSVEGRHANVLTFGAGSRLTVL.

This clonotype was seen once. This chain uses TRBV6-9 with TRBJ2-7; TRBD2 matches at 8 bases. CDR1 and CDR2 (germline): MNHGY, SVAAGI. The length of the CDR3 is 16 residues. Trimming took 3 bases from V and 2 from J; bases not matched to a gene: 9. The CDR3 region has the DNA TGTGCCAGCAGTTACCCCTCCGGGGGGGGCACCTACGAGCAGTACTTC. Protein product: CASSYPSGGGTYEQYF.

The V gene is TRBV4-1, the J gene TRBJ1-1; D gene unclear. The CDR3 runs 15 residues. CDR1 is MGHRA and CDR2 is YSYEKL in the germline V gene. Trimming shortened V by 0 bases and J by 4 bases, and 12 bases separated the two germline ends. This CDR3 is CASSQDPGMGTEAFF. The CDR3 coding sequence is TGCGCCAGCAGCCAAGATCCGGGGATGGGCACTGAAGCTTTCTTT.

This clonotype was found many times. The rearrangement joins TRBV12-3 or TRBV12-4 to TRBJ1-2; no reliable D call. V lost 3 bases and J 3 bases, leaving 8 bases between the germline ends. The length of the CDR3 is 13 residues. The CDR3 DNA reads as TGTGCCAGCAGTTTCCCCGCCGACTATGGCTACACCTTC. This sequence encodes CASSFPADYGYTF.

The rearrangement joins TRBV19 to TRBJ2-1; TRBD1 is a possible D gene (6 bases). The CDR3 extends over 16 amino acids. V was shortened by 2 bases and J by 5 bases, with 16 bases between the two germline ends. Per germline, CDR1 LNHDA and CDR2 SQIVND (reference sequence). Written as DNA, the CDR3 is TGTGCCAGTAGTATATATAGGAACAGGGTGAACAATGAGCAGTTCTTC. Translated, it gives CASSIYRNRVNNEQFF.

The rearrangement joins TRBV4-1 to TRBJ1-2; D is possibly TRBD1 (5 bases). Trimming left V 4 bases short and J 5 bases short, with 14 bases between. The germline CDR1 and CDR2 sequences are MGHRA and YSYEKL. The CDR3 extends over 14 amino acids. CDR3 loop: CASSRDEGRYGYTF. CDR3 coding DNA: TGCGCCAGCAGCCGAGACGAGGGACGGTATGGCTACACCTTC.

This clonotype was counted many times. The chain joins TRBV9 to TRBJ1-2, with TRBD1 matching 7 bases. This CDR3 spans 16 amino acids. CDR1 is SGDLS and CDR2 is YYNGEE in the germline V gene. J gave up 4 bases and V 3 bases, and 12 bases lay outside the gene matches. The chain's CDR3 is CASSAQGTAQIYGYTF. In nucleotides, the CDR3 is TGTGCCAGCAGCGCGCAAGGGACAGCCCAAATCTATGGCTACACCTTC.

Of note for this clonotype: A much larger clone lies a single base off, so this may be a read error. The CDR3 nucleotides read TGTGCCAGCAGCTTGGACAGCAAAGATCAGCCCCAGCATTTT. Encoded protein: CASSLDSKDQPQHF. The J gene is TRBJ1-5, the V gene TRBV6-1; tentative D call: TRBD1 (6 bases). The length of the CDR3 is 14 residues. V dropped 6 bases and J dropped 5 bases, with 14 bases sitting between them. The germline V gene encodes CDR1 MNHNS and CDR2 SASEGT.

This clonotype was observed many times. At one end, the junction sequence differs from germline, possibly due to a read error. The J gene is TRBJ1-5, the V gene TRBV18; 9 bases map to TRBD1. The germline CDR1 and CDR2 sequences are KGHSH and LQKENI. The CDR3 loop spans 14 amino acids. The CDR3 DNA follows: TGCGCCAGCAGCCCGGGACAGGGAGGACAGCCCCAGCATTTT. This gives the protein CASSPGQGGQPQHF.

This chain uses TRBV5-1 with TRBJ2-3, with D possibly being TRBD1 (5 bases). CDR3 length: 15 residues. The V end lost 2 bases, the J end lost 2 bases, and 12 bases lay between the germline ends. Germline CDR1 SGHRS, CDR2 YFSETQ. CDR3 region: CASSLWGPPTDTQYF. DNA for the CDR3: TGCGCCAGCAGCTTATGGGGCCCTCCCACAGATACGCAGTATTTT.

The table lists this clonotype with a few counts. The V and J genes are TRBV30 and TRBJ1-1, with D unclear. The CDR3 extends over 13 amino acids. Trimming pared 3 bases from V and 1 base from J, leaving 9 bases between. Germline CDR1 and CDR2: GTSNPN and SVGIG (reference sequence). The CDR3 DNA reads as TGTGCCTGGAGCGTCCACCAGAACACTGAAGCTTTCTTT. Translation gives CAWSVHQNTEAFF. The full variable domain, its missing parts supplied by reference TRBV30 and TRBJ1-1, is SQTIHQWPATLVQPVGSPLSLECTVEGTSNPNLYWYRQAAGRGLQLLFYSVGIGQISSEVPQNLSASRPQDRQFILSSKKLLLSDSGFYLCAWSVHQNTEAFFGQGTRLTVV.

The rearrangement links TRBV9 to TRBJ1-6, with D maybe TRBD1 (6 bases). Trimming pared 0 bases from V and 7 bases from J, leaving 8 bases between. This CDR3 has 14 residues. From germline, CDR1 is SGDLS and CDR2 YYNGEE. CDR3 in amino acids: CASSVGTANSPLHF. The CDR3, as DNA: TGTGCCAGCAGCGTAGGGACAGCGAATTCACCCCTCCACTTT.

This clonotype was counted a few times. The chain joins TRBV5-1 to TRBJ2-7; no clear D gene. Trimming left V 1 base short and J 0 bases short, with 8 bases between. Germline V gene lookup returns CDR1 SGHRS and CDR2 YFSETQ. The CDR3 runs to 14 residues. The CDR3 bases are TGCGCCAGCAGCTTGATACATAGCTCCTACGAGCAGTACTTC. Residues: CASSLIHSSYEQYF.

V and J are TRBV6-2 or TRBV6-3 and TRBJ2-3; 8 bases align to TRBD1. Trimming at V came to 5 bases and at J to 4 bases, leaving 8 bases not matched to a gene. CDR1 is MNHEY and CDR2 is SVGEGT in the germline V gene. The CDR3 loop spans 15 amino acids. For the CDR3, the DNA is TGTGCCAGCAGTGAATCCGGGACAGGCCCAGATACGCAGTATTTT. Translating gives CASSESGTGPDTQYF.

This clonotype appeared many times. V and J are TRBV12-3 or TRBV12-4 and TRBJ1-1, with 8 bases lining up with TRBD1. After removal of 6 bases from V and 4 bases from J, the junction contained 10 bases not matched to a gene. The CDR3 consists of 15 residues. The CDR3, as DNA: TGTGCCAGCAGGGTGGGCAGGGGGCTAGTCACTGAAGCTTTCTTT. Its translation is CASRVGRGLVTEAFF.

This clonotype was seen at least ten times. This chain joins TRBV2 and TRBJ1-2, with D possibly being TRBD1 (6 bases). V was clipped by 6 bases and J by 9 bases, with 20 bases between them. Germline V CDR1 and CDR2: SNHLY, FYNNEI. The CDR3 is 14 residues long. Here the CDR3 reads CASRNRAGAFRYTF. In DNA, the CDR3 is TGTGCCAGCAGGAACAGGGCCGGAGCGTTTCGCTACACCTTC. Full variable domain (outside the CDR3, taken from reference TRBV2 and TRBJ1-2): EPEVTQTPSHQVTQMGQEVILRCVPISNHLYFYWYRQILGQKVEFLVSFYNNEISEKSEIFDDQFSVERPDGSNFTLKIRSTKLEDSAMYFCASRNRAGAFRYTFGSGTRLTVV.

V is TRBV4-1 and J is TRBJ1-2; TRBD1 matches at 7 bases. Losses at the gene ends were 0 bases for V and 8 bases for J; bases not matched to a gene: 6. CDR3 length equals 14 residues. Looked up from germline, CDR1 is MGHRA and CDR2 is YSYEKL. This CDR3 is CASSQDGRGSGYTF. In nucleotides, the CDR3 is TGCGCCAGCAGCCAAGATGGCAGGGGGAGCGGCTACACCTTC.

This clonotype was detected many times. J is TRBJ2-2 and V is TRBV7-2; D not certain. V lost 3 bases and J lost 8, with 4 bases in between. This CDR3 is 11 amino acids long. The V gene's germline CDR1 is SGHTA and CDR2 FQGNSA. This CDR3 is CASSFAGELFF. The CDR3 DNA follows: TGTGCCAGCAGCTTCGCTGGGGAGCTGTTTTTT.

This clonotype was observed a handful of times. V usage is TRBV10-3 and J usage is TRBJ1-2; D is unclear. CDR3 length equals 15 residues. V lost 6 bases and J lost 2, with 16 bases in between. Germline loops: CDR1 ENHRY, CDR2 SYGVKD. The CDR3 is CAIRTSVGPNYGYTF. The CDR3 region has the DNA TGTGCCATCAGAACGTCAGTAGGACCGAACTATGGCTACACCTTC.

The chain has TRBV6-1 and TRBJ2-7; TRBD2 matches 12 bases. Germline CDR1 is MNHNS and CDR2 is SASEGT. The trim removed 5 bases at V and 3 bases at J, leaving 2 bases unmatched. There are 14 residues in the CDR3. Written as DNA, the CDR3 is TGTGCCAGCAGTACGACTAGCGGGAGCTACGAGCAGTACTTC. Amino acid sequence: CASSTTSGSYEQYF.

The chain is built from TRBV2 and TRBJ1-4; D remains ambiguous. This CDR3 is 14 amino acids long. The ends were cut back, 4 bases at V and 4 bases at J, with 10 bases in the middle. Germline loops: CDR1 SNHLY, CDR2 FYNNEI. This CDR3 is CASSVGRLNEKLFF. In DNA, the CDR3 is TGTGCCAGCAGTGTGGGAAGACTTAATGAAAAACTGTTTTTT.